These 19 T cell receptor beta chains were all obtained from the same sample, sequenced in a study of blood T cells in healthy people across ages. Next came a second PCR, run for roughly 7 to 12 cycles, which used a sample-barcoded 5' primer along with a J-beta primer mix. TCRdb reprocessed the 5' RACE reads via MiXCR and lists one record per CDR3 protein. Among over a million distinct CDR3 sequences listed, 40% to 55% were seen once. The sample taken for sequencing was blood. The receptors were sampled from a woman aged 55-70 years in good health.

The chain uses TRBV5-1 and TRBJ2-1; D is unresolved. V was clipped by 0 bases and J by 0 bases, with 10 bases between them. Germline-derived CDR1 and CDR2 are SGHRS and YFSETQ. The CDR3 contains 16 residues. The CDR3 loop is CASSLAPESSYNEQFF. CDR3 sequence (DNA): TGCGCCAGCAGCTTGGCGCCAGAGAGCTCCTACAATGAGCAGTTCTTC.

This sequence joins TRBV2 and TRBJ2-5; TRBD2 might be the D (6 bases). V lost 8 bases, J lost 6 bases, and 13 bases lay in between. The length of the CDR3 is 12 residues. Germline values: CDR1 SNHLY, CDR2 FYNNEI. This CDR3 reads CASGGAGQTQYF. CDR3 nucleotides: TGTGCCAGCGGCGGGGCCGGGCAGACCCAGTACTTC.

This clonotype came up once. A read error may explain this, as a much larger clone is one base away. The DNA for the CDR3 is TGTGCCAGCAGCTTAGGCGACAGGATCTACGAGCAGTACTTC. Residues: CASSLGDRIYEQYF. This sequence joins TRBV13 and TRBJ2-7; possibly TRBD1 for D (6 bases). Trimming removed 0 bases at V and 3 bases at J, with 9 bases between. The CDR3 runs to 14 residues. CDR1 and CDR2 (germline): PRHDT, FYEKMQ (reference sequence).

This clonotype was detected ten times or more. The chain combines TRBV20-1 with TRBJ2-4; 12 positions agree with TRBD2. CDR1 and CDR2 (germline): DFQATT, SNEGSKA (reference sequence). The CDR3 is 20 residues long. Losses at the gene ends were 3 bases for V and 0 bases for J; bases not matched to a gene: 15. CDR3: CSASRLAGGLEGLAKNIQYF. The CDR3 DNA follows: TGCAGTGCTAGTAGGCTAGCGGGAGGGCTCGAAGGGTTAGCCAAAAACATTCAGTACTTC.

The genes are TRBV20-1 and TRBJ2-7; possible D gene TRBD2, 5 bases. Trimming stripped 0 bases from V and 2 bases from J, with 14 bases between. CDR1 is DFQATT, CDR2 SNEGSKA, per germline (reference sequence). This CDR3 is built from 15 residues. CDR3 nucleotide sequence: TGCAGTGCTAGAGACGCAGCTGGGAGAACCTACGAGCAGTACTTC. This gives the protein CSARDAAGRTYEQYF.

This sequence joins TRBV6-5 and TRBJ2-3, with TRBD1 matching over 7 bases. Germline V gene lookup returns CDR1 MNHEY and CDR2 SVGAGI. V shed 7 bases, J shed 4 bases, and the junction held 5 bases outside the gene matches. This CDR3 is built from 13 residues. The CDR3 nucleotides read TGTGCCAGCACCGAAGGGGGCTCAGATACGCAGTATTTT. Its translation: CASTEGGSDTQYF.

CDR3 nucleotide sequence: TGTGCCAGCAGTGAAGAAACCCAGCGGGTCCGTTGCAATGAGCAGTACTTC. Its protein product is CASSEETQRVRCNEQYF. The chain couples TRBV6-1 to TRBJ2-7; D is perhaps TRBD2 (6 bases). V dropped 1 base and J dropped 7 bases, with 23 bases sitting between them. Germline values: CDR1 MNHNS, CDR2 SASEGT. This CDR3 comprises 17 residues.

The chain joins TRBV29-1 to TRBJ2-5; 7 bases are shared with TRBD2. The J call may be in error: the DNA end matches TRBJ2-7 better. Germline V gene lookup returns CDR1 SQVTM and CDR2 ANQGSEA. The CDR3 runs to 11 residues. The CDR3 region is CSVEAGGEQYF. The CDR3 DNA reads TGCAGCGTTGAAGCGGGGGGCGAGCAGTACTTC.

The table lists this clonotype with a few counts. Germline is not matched at one junction end, which may reflect a read error. The chain recombines TRBV6-5 with TRBJ1-2, with TRBD1 as a possible D gene (5 bases). The CDR3 loop spans 14 amino acids. The germline V gene encodes CDR1 MNHEY and CDR2 SVGAGI. In DNA form, the CDR3 reads TGTGCCAGCAGGACGCAGGGTGTGAGGGATGGTTACACCTTC. This sequence encodes CASRTQGVRDGYTF.

This clonotype occurred a few times. The chain combines TRBV20-1 with TRBJ1-2; D remains ambiguous. The CDR3 totals 13 residues. V lost 6 bases, J lost 0 bases, and 11 bases lay in between. Germline CDR1 and CDR2: DFQATT and SNEGSKA (reference sequence). DNA for the CDR3: TGCAGTGCCACCGAGTCCTCTAACTATGGCTACACCTTC. It codes for CSATESSNYGYTF.

The V gene is TRBV4-2, the J gene TRBJ2-4, with 8 positions matching TRBD2. The CDR3 contains 14 residues. Per germline, CDR1 LGHNA and CDR2 YNFKEQ. The ends lost 4 bases at V and 13 bases at J; junction bases unmatched: 12. Written as DNA, the CDR3 is TGTGCCAGCAGCCCCGGGACTAGAGTCGGTGAGCAGTACTTC. Translation: CASSPGTRVGEQYF.

The V call is TRBV12-3 or TRBV12-4, the J call TRBJ2-1; D is perhaps TRBD1 (5 bases). The CDR3 has 12 amino acids. With 4 bases removed from V and 9 bases from J, the gap between germline ends came to 10 bases. CDR3 sequence reads: CASSWPRGEQFF. The CDR3 DNA follows: TGTGCCAGCAGTTGGCCTAGGGGTGAGCAGTTCTTC.

The chain is built from TRBV15 and TRBJ2-1; no clear D. Germline CDR1 reads LNHNV; CDR2 reads YYDKDF (reference sequence). This CDR3 has 14 residues. Trimming stripped 1 base from V and 10 bases from J, with 14 bases between. In nucleotides, the CDR3 is TGTGCCACCAGCAGAGGAGGAACCCACGAAGAGCAGTTCTTC. Translation: CATSRGGTHEEQFF.

This clonotype was observed a handful of times. The V call is TRBV29-1, the J call TRBJ1-2, with D hard to call. Germline V CDR1 and CDR2: SQVTM, ANQGSEA. The ends were cut back, 3 bases at V and 8 bases at J, with 10 bases in the middle. The CDR3 runs to 11 residues. The CDR3 nucleotides read TGCAGCGTTGACGGACGCGGCGGCTACACCTTC. Amino acid sequence: CSVDGRGGYTF.

The V call is TRBV29-1, the J call TRBJ1-5, with D perhaps matching TRBD1 (5 bases). Germline loops: CDR1 SQVTM, CDR2 ANQGSEA. This CDR3 is built from 13 residues. V dropped 7 bases and J dropped 0 bases, with 10 bases sitting between them. The CDR3 spells CSAGTDSNQPQHF. In nucleotides, the CDR3 is TGCAGCGCCGGGACGGATAGCAATCAGCCCCAGCATTTT.

V gene TRBV7-3 combines with J gene TRBJ1-5; perhaps TRBD1 as D (5 bases). CDR1 SGHTA and CDR2 FQGTGA come from the germline V gene. The CDR3 runs 13 residues. V was trimmed by 8 bases and J by 6 bases, leaving 14 bases between them. Here the CDR3 reads CASLPGFGQPQHF. As DNA, the CDR3 is TGTGCCAGCCTTCCAGGGTTCGGTCAGCCCCAGCATTTT.

V usage is TRBV5-5 and J usage is TRBJ2-5; D call uncertain. The J call could be wrong; TRBJ2-7 is a better fit for the DNA end. CDR3 length equals 14 residues. The germline V gene encodes CDR1 SGHKS and CDR2 YYEKEE (reference sequence). The CDR3 protein is CASSLKDSSYEQYF. The DNA for the CDR3 is TGTGCCAGCAGCTTAAAAGACTCTTCCTACGAGCAGTACTTC.

This chain uses TRBV20-1 with TRBJ2-7; D may be TRBD2 (6 bases). Germline-derived CDR1 and CDR2 are DFQATT and SNEGSKA (reference sequence). The ends were cut back, 3 bases at V and 2 bases at J, with 11 bases in the middle. CDR3 length equals 13 residues. The CDR3 nucleotides are TGCAGTGCTAGTAAGCGGGCCACCTACGAGCAGTACTTC. As protein: CSASKRATYEQYF.

There are a few counts of this clonotype. The J gene is TRBJ2-3, the V gene TRBV7-2; D might be TRBD2 (6 bases). CDR3 length equals 15 residues. Trimming took off 1 base at V and 11 bases at J, with 19 bases between the two ends. Germline lookup yields CDR1 SGHTA and CDR2 FQGNSA. CDR3 bases: TGTGCCAGCAGCTTAGGAGGAGGGCAAGGCCTTCGGCAGTATTTT. This encodes CASSLGGGQGLRQYF. The variable domain in full, with the rest retrieved from reference TRBV7-2 and TRBJ2-3, is GAGVSQSPSNKVTEKGKDVELRCDPISGHTALYWYRQSLGQGLEFLIYFQGNSAPDKSGLPSDRFSAERTGGSVSTLTIQRTQQEDSAVYLCASSLGGGQGLRQYFGPGTRLTVL.